The 4 T cell receptor beta chains in this list originate from one sample, sequenced in a study of T cells in localized non-small cell lung cancer. Here immunoSEQ multiplex PCR was the method, and the copy in TCRdb shows in-frame clones only, minus some. The sample holds nearly 25,000 clones, roughly 90% seen once. The source was peripheral blood, collected before any cancer treatment. These receptors were obtained from a man aged 40-75 years with stage III squamous cell lung carcinoma.

V usage is TRBV6-1 and J usage is TRBJ1-1, with D possibly TRBD1 on 5 matching bases. Germline V gives CDR1 MNHNS, CDR2 SASEGT. The CDR3 consists of 14 residues. Trimming removed 6 bases at V and 0 bases at J, with 11 bases between. In nucleotides, the CDR3 is TGTGCCAGCAGCGACCAGGGTATGAACACTGAAGCTTTCTTT. Amino acid sequence: CASSDQGMNTEAFF.

The rearrangement links TRBV28 to TRBJ2-7; 11 bases align to TRBD1. V gave up 3 bases and J gave up 3 bases; unmatched junction bases: 4. Germline lookup yields CDR1 MDHEN and CDR2 SYDVKM. The CDR3 runs to 15 residues. The CDR3 reads CASSLGQGEIYEQYF. The CDR3 DNA reads TGTGCCAGCAGTTTGGGACAGGGGGAAATCTACGAGCAGTACTTC.

The rearrangement joins TRBV6-6 to TRBJ2-5; D unclear. CDR3 length equals 11 residues. Trimming shortened V by 5 bases and J by 4 bases, and 5 bases separated the two germline ends. Germline CDR1 and CDR2: MNHNY and SVGAGI (reference sequence). The CDR3 spells CASSHTETQYF. The CDR3 region has the DNA TGTGCCAGCAGTCATACAGAGACCCAGTACTTC.

The rearrangement links TRBV9 to TRBJ2-1; either TRBD1 or TRBD2 may supply D (6 bases each). There are 16 residues in the CDR3. Germline V gene sequence: CDR1 SGDLS, CDR2 YYNGEE. V was clipped by 2 bases and J by 1 base, with 13 bases between them. CDR3 nucleotides: TGTGCCAGCAGCGTCAGTGGGGGGCAATCCTACAATGAGCAGTTCTTC. Residues: CASSVSGGQSYNEQFF.